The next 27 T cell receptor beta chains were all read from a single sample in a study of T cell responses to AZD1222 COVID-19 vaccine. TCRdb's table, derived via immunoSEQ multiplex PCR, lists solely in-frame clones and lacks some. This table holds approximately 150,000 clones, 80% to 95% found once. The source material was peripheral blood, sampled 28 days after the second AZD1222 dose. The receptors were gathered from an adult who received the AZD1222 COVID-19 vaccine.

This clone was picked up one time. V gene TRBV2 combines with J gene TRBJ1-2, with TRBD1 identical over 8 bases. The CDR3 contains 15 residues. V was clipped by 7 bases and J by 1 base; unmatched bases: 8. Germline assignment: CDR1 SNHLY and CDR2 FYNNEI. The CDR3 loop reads CASNRQGPINYGYTF. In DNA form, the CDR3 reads TGTGCCAGCAATCGACAGGGGCCGATTAACTATGGCTACACCTTC.

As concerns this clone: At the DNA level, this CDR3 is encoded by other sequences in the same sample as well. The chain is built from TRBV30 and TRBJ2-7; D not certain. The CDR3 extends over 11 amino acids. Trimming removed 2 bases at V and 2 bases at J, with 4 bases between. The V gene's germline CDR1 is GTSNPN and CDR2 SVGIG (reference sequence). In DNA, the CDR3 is TGTGCCTGGAGTAAGGCCTACGAGCAGTACTTC. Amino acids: CAWSKAYEQYF.

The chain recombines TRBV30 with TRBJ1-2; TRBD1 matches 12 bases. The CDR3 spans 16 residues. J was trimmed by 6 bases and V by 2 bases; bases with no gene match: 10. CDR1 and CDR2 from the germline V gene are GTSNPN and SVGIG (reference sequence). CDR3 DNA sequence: TGTGCCTGGAGTACCGGGACAGGGGGCGGCAGGAATGGCTACACCTTC. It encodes CAWSTGTGGGRNGYTF.

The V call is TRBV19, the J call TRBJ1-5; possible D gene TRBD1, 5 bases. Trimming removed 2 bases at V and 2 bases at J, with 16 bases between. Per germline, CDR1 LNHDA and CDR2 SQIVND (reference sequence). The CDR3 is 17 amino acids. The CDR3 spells CASSIRGRDLGNQPQHF. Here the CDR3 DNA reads TGTGCCAGTAGTATAAGGGGACGGGACCTAGGCAATCAGCCCCAGCATTTT.

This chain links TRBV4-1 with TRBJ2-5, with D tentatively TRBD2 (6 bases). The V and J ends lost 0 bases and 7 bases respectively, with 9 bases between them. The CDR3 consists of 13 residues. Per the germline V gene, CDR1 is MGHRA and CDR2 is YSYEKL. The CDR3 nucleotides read TGCGCCAGCAGCCAAGATTTGCGGGGGACCCAGTACTTC. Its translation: CASSQDLRGTQYF.

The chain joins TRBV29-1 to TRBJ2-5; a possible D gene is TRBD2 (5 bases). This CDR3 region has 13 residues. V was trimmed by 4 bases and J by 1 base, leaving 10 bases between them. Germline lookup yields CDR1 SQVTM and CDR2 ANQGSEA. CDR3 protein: CSVVAGLQETQYF. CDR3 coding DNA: TGCAGCGTTGTAGCAGGACTCCAAGAGACCCAGTACTTC.

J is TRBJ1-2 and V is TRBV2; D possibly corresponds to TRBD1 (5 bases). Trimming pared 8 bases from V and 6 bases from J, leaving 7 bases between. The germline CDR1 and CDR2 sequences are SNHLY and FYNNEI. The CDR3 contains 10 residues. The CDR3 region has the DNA TGTGCCAGCCGGGGCCATGGCTACACCTTC. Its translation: CASRGHGYTF.

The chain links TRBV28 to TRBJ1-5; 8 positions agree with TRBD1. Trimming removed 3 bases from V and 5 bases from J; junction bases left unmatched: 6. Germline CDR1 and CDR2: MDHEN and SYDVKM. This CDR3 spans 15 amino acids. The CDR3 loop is CASSFGAGGDQPQHF. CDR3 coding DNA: TGTGCCAGCAGTTTCGGGGCAGGGGGCGATCAGCCCCAGCATTTT.

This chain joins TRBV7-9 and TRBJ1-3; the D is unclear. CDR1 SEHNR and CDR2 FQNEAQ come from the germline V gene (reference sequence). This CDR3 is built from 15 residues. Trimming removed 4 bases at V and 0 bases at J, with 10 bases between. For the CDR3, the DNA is TGTGCCAGCAGCTCTTGGGAGGCCTCTGGAAACACCATATATTTT. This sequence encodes CASSSWEASGNTIYF.

The CDR3 spells CASSPLALAGGYNEQFF. DNA of the CDR3: TGTGCCAGCAGCCCCTTAGCTCTAGCGGGAGGATACAATGAGCAGTTCTTC. This chain joins TRBV7-8 and TRBJ2-1; TRBD2 agrees at 11 bases. V shed 5 bases, J shed 4 bases, and the junction held 10 bases outside the gene matches. Germline V lookup: CDR1 SGHVS, CDR2 FQNEAQ. The CDR3 is 17 residues long. The whole variable domain, remainder taken from reference TRBV7-8 and TRBJ2-1, is GAGVSQSPRYKVAKRGQDVALRCDPISGHVSLFWYQQALGQGPEFLTYFQNEAQLDKSGLPSDRFFAERPEGSVSTLKIQRTQQEDSAVYLCASSPLALAGGYNEQFFGPGTRLTVL.

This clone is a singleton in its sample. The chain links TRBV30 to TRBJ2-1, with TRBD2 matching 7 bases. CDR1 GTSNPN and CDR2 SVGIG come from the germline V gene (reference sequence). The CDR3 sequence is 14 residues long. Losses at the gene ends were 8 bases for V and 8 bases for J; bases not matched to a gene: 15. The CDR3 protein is CAGAKRGNRDEQFF. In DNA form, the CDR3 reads TGTGCCGGGGCTAAGCGGGGCAATAGGGATGAGCAGTTCTTC.

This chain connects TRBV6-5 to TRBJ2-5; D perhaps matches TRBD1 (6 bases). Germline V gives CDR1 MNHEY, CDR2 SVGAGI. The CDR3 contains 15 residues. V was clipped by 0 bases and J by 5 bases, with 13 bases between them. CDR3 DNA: TGTGCCAGCAGTTACTCGGGTAACAGGGCGGAGACCCAGTACTTC. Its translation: CASSYSGNRAETQYF.

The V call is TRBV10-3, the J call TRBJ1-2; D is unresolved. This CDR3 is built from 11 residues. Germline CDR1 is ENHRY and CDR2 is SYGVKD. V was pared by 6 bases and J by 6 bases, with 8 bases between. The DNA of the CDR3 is TGTGCCATCAGCCCCAGAGATGGCTACACCTTC. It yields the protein CAISPRDGYTF.

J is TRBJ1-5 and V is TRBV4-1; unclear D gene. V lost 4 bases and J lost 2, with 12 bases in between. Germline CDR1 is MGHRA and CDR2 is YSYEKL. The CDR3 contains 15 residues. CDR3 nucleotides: TGCGCCAGCAGCCGGGCCCAAGAGGGCAATCAGCCCCAGCATTTT. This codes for CASSRAQEGNQPQHF.

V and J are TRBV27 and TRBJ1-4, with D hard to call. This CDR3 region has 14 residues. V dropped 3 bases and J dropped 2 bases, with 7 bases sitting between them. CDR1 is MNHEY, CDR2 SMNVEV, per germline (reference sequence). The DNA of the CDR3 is TGTGCCAGCAGTTTCAGGCCCACTAATGAAAAACTGTTTTTT. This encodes CASSFRPTNEKLFF.

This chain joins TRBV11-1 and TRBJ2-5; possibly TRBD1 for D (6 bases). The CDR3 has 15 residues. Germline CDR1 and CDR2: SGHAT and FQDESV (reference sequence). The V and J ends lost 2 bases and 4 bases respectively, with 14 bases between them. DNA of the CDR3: TGTGCCAGCAGCTTACGCCTGAAGACAGGAGAGACCCAGTACTTC. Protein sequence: CASSLRLKTGETQYF.

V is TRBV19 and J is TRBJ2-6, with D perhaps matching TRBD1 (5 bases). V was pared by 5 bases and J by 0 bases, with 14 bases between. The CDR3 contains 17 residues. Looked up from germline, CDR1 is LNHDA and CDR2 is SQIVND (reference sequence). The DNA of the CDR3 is TGTGCCAGTAGTCCCGCCCTCAGGGTCTCTGGGGCCAACGTCCTGACTTTC. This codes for CASSPALRVSGANVLTF. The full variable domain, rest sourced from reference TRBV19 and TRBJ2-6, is DGGITQSPKYLFRKEGQNVTLSCEQNLNHDAMYWYRQDPGQGLRLIYYSQIVNDFQKGDIAEGYSVSREKKESFPLTVTSAQKNPTAFYLCASSPALRVSGANVLTFGAGSRLTVL.

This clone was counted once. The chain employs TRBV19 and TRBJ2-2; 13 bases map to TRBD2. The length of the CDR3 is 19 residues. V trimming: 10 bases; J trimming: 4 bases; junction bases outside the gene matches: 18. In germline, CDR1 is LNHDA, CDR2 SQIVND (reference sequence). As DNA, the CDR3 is TGTGCCACCCATTTCGACAGGGCTGGACTAGCGGGGGTCACCGGGGAGCTGTTTTTT. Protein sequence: CATHFDRAGLAGVTGELFF.

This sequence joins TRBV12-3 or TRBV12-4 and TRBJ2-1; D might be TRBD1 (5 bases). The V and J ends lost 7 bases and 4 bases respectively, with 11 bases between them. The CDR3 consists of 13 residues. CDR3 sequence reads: CASTRGIYNEQFF. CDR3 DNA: TGTGCCAGCACTAGGGGTATTTACAATGAGCAGTTCTTC.

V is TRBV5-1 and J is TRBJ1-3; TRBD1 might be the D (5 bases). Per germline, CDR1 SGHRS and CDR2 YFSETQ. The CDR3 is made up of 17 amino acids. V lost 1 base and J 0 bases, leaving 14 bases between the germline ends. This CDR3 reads CASSLSPTASSGNTIYF. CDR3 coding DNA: TGCGCCAGCAGCTTGTCGCCGACAGCCAGCTCTGGAAACACCATATATTTT.

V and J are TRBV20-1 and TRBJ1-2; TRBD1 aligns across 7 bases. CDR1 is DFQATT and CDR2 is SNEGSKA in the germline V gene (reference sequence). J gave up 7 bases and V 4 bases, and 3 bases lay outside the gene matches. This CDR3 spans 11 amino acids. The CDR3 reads CSANRGSGYTF. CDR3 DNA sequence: TGCAGTGCTAACAGGGGTTCTGGCTACACCTTC.

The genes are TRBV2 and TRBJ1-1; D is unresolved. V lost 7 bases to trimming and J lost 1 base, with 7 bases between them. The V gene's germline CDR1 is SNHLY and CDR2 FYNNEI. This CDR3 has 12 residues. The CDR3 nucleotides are TGTGCCAGCAAACGAAGGAACACTGAAGCTTTCTTT. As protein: CASKRRNTEAFF.

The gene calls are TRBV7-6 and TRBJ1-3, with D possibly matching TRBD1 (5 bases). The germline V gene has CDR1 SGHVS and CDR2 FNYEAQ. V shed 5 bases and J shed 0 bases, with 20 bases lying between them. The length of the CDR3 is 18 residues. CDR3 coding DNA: TGTGCCAGCAGCCTAGGGTCGTATCGGACATCCTCTGGAAACACCATATATTTT. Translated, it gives CASSLGSYRTSSGNTIYF.

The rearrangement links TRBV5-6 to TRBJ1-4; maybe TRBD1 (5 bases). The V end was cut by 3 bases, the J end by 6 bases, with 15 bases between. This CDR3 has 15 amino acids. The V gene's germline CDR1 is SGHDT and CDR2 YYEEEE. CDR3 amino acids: CASSYKRGGDEKLFF. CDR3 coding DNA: TGTGCCAGCAGCTACAAACGCGGGGGGGATGAAAAACTGTTTTTT.

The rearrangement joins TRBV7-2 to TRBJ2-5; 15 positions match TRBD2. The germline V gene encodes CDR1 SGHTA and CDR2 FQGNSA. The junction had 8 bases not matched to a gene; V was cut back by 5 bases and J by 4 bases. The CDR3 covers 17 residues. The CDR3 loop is CASSPIGTSGGRETQYF. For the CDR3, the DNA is TGTGCCAGCAGCCCGATTGGGACTAGCGGGGGGCGAGAGACCCAGTACTTC.

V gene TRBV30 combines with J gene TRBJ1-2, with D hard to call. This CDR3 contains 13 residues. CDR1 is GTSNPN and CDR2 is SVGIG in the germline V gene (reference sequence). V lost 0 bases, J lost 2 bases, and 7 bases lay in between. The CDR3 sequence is CAWSVEGNYGYTF. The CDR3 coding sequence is TGTGCCTGGAGTGTAGAGGGAAACTATGGCTACACCTTC. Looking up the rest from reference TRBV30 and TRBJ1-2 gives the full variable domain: SQTIHQWPATLVQPVGSPLSLECTVEGTSNPNLYWYRQAAGRGLQLLFYSVGIGQISSEVPQNLSASRPQDRQFILSSKKLLLSDSGFYLCAWSVEGNYGYTFGSGTRLTVV.

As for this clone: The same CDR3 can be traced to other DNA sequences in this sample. The CDR3 protein is CASSLEGTGELFF. Here the CDR3 DNA reads TGCGCCAGCAGCTTGGAAGGGACCGGGGAGCTGTTTTTT. The genes are TRBV5-1 and TRBJ2-2; D is unresolved. CDR1 SGHRS and CDR2 YFSETQ come from the germline V gene. Deletions cut 0 bases from V and 5 bases from J, with 5 bases between. The CDR3 totals 13 residues.